This T cell receptor (beta chain) stems from a study of blood T cell repertoires in COVID-19. Looking at the study overall: Samples came from the United States, Italy and Spain, spanning acute and convalescent COVID-19. The analysed material was cDNA or gDNA that came from T cells, B-cell-depleted T cells, or PBMCs.

Repertoires were generated with immunoSEQ multiplex PCR, while TCRdb's copy carries only in-frame clones and drops some. The table has roughly 310,000 clones, roughly nine tenths seen once. Followed longitudinally, the Seattle patients had been enrolled during active infection. The CDR3 contains 14 residues. Per the germline V gene, CDR1 is SQVTM and CDR2 is ANQGSEA. Trimming took off 6 bases at V and 5 bases at J, with 17 bases between the two ends. Source material: peripheral blood. This sequence joins TRBV29-1 and TRBJ1-5; maybe TRBD1 (5 bases). This TCR came from a woman younger than 45 with COVID-19, enrolled during active disease. CDR3 region: CSVRGGAGDQPQHF. The CDR3 nucleotides are TGCAGCGTCCGCGGCGGGGCAGGAGATCAGCCCCAGCATTTT.